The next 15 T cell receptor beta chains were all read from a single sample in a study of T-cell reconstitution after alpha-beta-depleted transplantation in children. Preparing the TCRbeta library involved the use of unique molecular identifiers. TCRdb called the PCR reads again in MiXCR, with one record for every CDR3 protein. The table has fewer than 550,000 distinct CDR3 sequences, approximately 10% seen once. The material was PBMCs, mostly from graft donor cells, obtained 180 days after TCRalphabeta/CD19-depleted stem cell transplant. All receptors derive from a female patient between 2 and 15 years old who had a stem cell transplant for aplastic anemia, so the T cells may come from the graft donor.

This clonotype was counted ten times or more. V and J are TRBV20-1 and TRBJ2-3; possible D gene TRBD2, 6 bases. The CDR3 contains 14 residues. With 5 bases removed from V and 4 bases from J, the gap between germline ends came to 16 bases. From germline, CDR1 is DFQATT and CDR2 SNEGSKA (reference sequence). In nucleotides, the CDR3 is TGCAGTGCTCGCCGGAGGAGGGGAGCAGATACGCAGTATTTT. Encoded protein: CSARRRRGADTQYF.

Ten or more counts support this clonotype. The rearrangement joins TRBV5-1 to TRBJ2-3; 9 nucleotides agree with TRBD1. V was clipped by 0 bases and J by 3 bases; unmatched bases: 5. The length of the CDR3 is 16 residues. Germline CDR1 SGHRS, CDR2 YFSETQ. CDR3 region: CASSLGRGTGTDTQYF. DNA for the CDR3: TGCGCCAGCAGCTTGGGGAGAGGGACAGGGACAGATACGCAGTATTTT.

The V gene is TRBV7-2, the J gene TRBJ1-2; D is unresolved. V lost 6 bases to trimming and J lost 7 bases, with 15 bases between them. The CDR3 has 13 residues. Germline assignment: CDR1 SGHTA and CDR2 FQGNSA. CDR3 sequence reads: CASRPPGRAGYTF. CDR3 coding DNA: TGTGCCAGCAGACCCCCGGGGAGGGCTGGCTACACCTTC.

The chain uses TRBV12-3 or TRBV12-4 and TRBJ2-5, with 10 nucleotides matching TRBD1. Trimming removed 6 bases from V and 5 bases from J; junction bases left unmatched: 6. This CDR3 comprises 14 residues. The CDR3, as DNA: TGTGCCAGCAGACCGCCGGGACAGGGGGAGACCCAGTACTTC. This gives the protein CASRPPGQGETQYF.

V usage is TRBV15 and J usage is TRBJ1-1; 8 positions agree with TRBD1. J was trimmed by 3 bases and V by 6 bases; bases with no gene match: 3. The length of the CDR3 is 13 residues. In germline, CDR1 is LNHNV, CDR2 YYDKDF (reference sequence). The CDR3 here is CATRGQGYTEAFF. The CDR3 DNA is TGTGCCACCAGAGGACAGGGCTACACTGAAGCTTTCTTT.

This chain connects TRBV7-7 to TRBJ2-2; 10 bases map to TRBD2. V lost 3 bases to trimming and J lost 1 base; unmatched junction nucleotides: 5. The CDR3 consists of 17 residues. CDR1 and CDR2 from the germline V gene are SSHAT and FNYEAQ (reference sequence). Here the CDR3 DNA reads TGTGCCAGCAGCTTCAGCCGGACTAGCGGGAACACCGGGGAGCTGTTTTTT. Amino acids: CASSFSRTSGNTGELFF.

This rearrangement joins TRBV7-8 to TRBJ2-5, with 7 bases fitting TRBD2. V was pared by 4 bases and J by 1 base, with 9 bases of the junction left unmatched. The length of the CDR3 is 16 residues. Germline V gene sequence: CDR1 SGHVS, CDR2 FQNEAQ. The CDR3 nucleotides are TGTGCCAGCAGCTCTAGAGGGCCTAGCGGCCAAGAGACCCAGTACTTC. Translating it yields CASSSRGPSGQETQYF.

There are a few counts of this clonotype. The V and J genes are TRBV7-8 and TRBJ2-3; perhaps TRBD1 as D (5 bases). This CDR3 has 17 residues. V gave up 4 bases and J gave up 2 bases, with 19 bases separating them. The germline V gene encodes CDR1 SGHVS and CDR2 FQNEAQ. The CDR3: CASSSSVGRGSTDTQYF. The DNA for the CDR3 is TGTGCCAGCAGCTCATCGGTGGGGCGCGGATCCACAGATACGCAGTATTTT.

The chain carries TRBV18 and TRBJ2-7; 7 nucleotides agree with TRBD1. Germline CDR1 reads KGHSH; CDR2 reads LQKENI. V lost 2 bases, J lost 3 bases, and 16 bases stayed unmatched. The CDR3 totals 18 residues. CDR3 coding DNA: TGTGCCAGCTCACCATTGGGGACCGGGACAGAAAATTACTACGAGCAGTACGTC. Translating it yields CASSPLGTGTENYYEQYV.

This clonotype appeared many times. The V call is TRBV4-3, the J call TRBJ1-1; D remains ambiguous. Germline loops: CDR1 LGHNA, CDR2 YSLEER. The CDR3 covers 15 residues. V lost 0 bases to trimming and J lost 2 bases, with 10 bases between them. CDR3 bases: TGCGCCAGCAGCCAAGACTTCCAGATAAACACTGAAGCTTTCTTT. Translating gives CASSQDFQINTEAFF.

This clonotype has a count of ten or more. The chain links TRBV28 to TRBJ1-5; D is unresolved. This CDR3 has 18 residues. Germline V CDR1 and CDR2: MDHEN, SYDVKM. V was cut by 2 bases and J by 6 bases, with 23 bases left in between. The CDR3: CASSLGSRGGGFGQPQHF. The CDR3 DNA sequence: TGTGCCAGCAGTTTAGGTTCACGAGGAGGCGGTTTTGGTCAGCCCCAGCATTTT.

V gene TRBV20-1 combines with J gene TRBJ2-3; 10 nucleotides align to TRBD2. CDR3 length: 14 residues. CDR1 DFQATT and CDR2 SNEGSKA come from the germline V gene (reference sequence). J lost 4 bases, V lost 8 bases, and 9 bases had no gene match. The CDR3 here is CSSKLAGFSDTQYF. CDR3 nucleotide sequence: TGCAGTTCCAAACTAGCGGGGTTTTCAGATACGCAGTATTTT.

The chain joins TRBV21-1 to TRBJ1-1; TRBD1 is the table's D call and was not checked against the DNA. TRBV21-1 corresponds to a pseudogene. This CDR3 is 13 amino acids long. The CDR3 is CASSTRGLTEAFF. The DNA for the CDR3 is TGTGCCAGCAGCACCAGGGGGCTCACTGAAGCTTTCTTT.

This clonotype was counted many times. CDR3 DNA sequence: TGTGCCAGCAGTGCCGCTAGCGGGAGCGTACAAGAGACCCAGTACTTC. It yields the protein CASSAASGSVQETQYF. The chain joins TRBV28 to TRBJ2-5; TRBD2 aligns across 10 bases. The germline V gene encodes CDR1 MDHEN and CDR2 SYDVKM. The junction had 8 bases not matched to a gene; V was cut back by 5 bases and J by 2 bases. This CDR3 has 16 amino acids.

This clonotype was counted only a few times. The CDR3 sequence: CASSGWVGTDTQYF. The DNA for the CDR3 is TGCGCCAGCAGCGGGTGGGTCGGCACAGATACGCAGTATTTT. V is TRBV5-1 and J is TRBJ2-3; D is unclear. V was clipped by 4 bases and J by 1 base, with 10 bases between them. Germline values: CDR1 SGHRS, CDR2 YFSETQ. This CDR3 comprises 14 residues.